The rows below give T cell receptor beta chains drawn from one sample of a study of shared clonotypes between healthy human individuals. Measured with immunoSEQ multiplex PCR; TCRdb has only the in-frame clones, and not every one. The data show 600,000 to 750,000 clones, around 70% seen once. Sequencing was performed on memory CD4+ T cells sorted from blood. These receptors were collected from a woman aged 30 to 39 in good health. Each CDR3 is given with its conserved first and last residue. Each record gives: D gene, clone size, J gene, V gene, CDR3 DNA, CDR3 protein. A D gene is named only where the DNA matches it firmly. Rows may omit the clone size; those that give it use once, few, many or a size class.

. | few | TRBJ1-5 | TRBV28 | TGTGCCAGCAGTTTAGCCGGTCTGCGGGGGTGGAATCAGCCCCAGCATTTT | CASSLAGLRGWNQPQHF
TRBD2 | few | TRBJ2-7 | TRBV7-9 | TGTGCCAGCACCAGGGCGGGAGCCCGCTACGAGCAGTACTTC | CASTRAGARYEQYF
. | . | TRBJ2-2 | TRBV27 | TGTGCCAGCAGGCCAGCGGGGAACACCGGGGAGCTGTTTTTT | CASRPAGNTGELFF
. | few | TRBJ2-7 | TRBV10-1 | TGCGCCAGCAGTAAAGGGACTCGTCACGAGCAGTACTTC | CASSKGTRHEQYF
TRBD2 | few | TRBJ2-1 | TRBV10-2 | TGCGCCAGCAGTGAGAGGAAAGGGAGGGCCGCCGAGCAGTTCTTC | CASSERKGRAAEQFF
TRBD1 | . | TRBJ1-4 | TRBV27 | TGTGCCACGGGACAGGGGGCGAGAAATGAAAAACTGTTTTTT | CATGQGARNEKLFF
. | . | TRBJ2-5 | TRBV6-5 | TGTGCCAGCAGTTACTCGTACGCACAGCAAGAGACCCAGTACTTC | CASSYSYAQQETQYF
. | . | TRBJ2-2 | TRBV29-1 | TGCAGCGTTGAAGGGAGTCGGGCCGGGGAGCTGTTTTTT | CSVEGSRAGELFF
. | . | TRBJ2-7 | TRBV20-1 | TGCAGTGCTTCTCCCCTCTACGAGCAGTACTTC | CSASPLYEQYF
. | many | TRBJ2-1 | TRBV5-1 | TGCGCCAGCAGCTTGGACAGTAGCTCCTACAATGAGCAGTTCTTC | CASSLDSSSYNEQFF
TRBD2 | . | TRBJ2-7 | TRBV5-1 | TGCGCCAGCAGCCGGGCGGGGGGCCGGTACGAGCAGTACTTC | CASSRAGGRYEQYF
. | . | TRBJ1-5 | TRBV7-2 | TGTGCCAGCAGCTTAGACGGTCTGAGCAATCAGCCCCAGCATTTT | CASSLDGLSNQPQHF
TRBD2 | few | TRBJ2-3 | TRBV7-9 | TGTGCCAGCAGCTTAGGGACTAGCGGAGGGGTCGCGCAGTATTTT | CASSLGTSGGVAQYF
TRBD1 | few | TRBJ2-1 | TRBV2 | TGTGCCAGCGGAGACAGGGGCGGCCGCAATGAGCAGTTCTTC | CASGDRGGRNEQFF
TRBD1 | once | TRBJ1-1 | TRBV2 | TGTGCCAGCAGTGTAGGGGGCAGGGACACTGAAGCTTTCTTT | CASSVGGRDTEAFF
. | . | TRBJ2-7 | TRBV28 | TGTGCCAGCAGTTTATTGGGCGGCGAGCAGTACTTC | CASSLLGGEQYF
. | . | TRBJ2-7 | TRBV5-1 | TGCGCCAGCAGGTCCGCGAAGGGGTTAGACGAGCAGTACTTC | CASRSAKGLDEQYF
TRBD2 | . | TRBJ2-1 | TRBV28 | TGTGCCAGCAGTTTACGGTTAGCGGGAGGATATGAGCAGTTCTTC | CASSLRLAGGYEQFF
. | . | TRBJ1-2 | TRBV28 | TGTGCCAGCAGAGGGGATCGTGGCTACACCTTC | CASRGDRGYTF
. | once | TRBJ1-1 | TRBV15 | TGTGCCACCACCGAAGAGACAGTTAACACTGAAGCTTTCTTT | CATTEETVNTEAFF
TRBD1 | . | TRBJ2-3 | TRBV2 | TGTGCCAGCAGGATTCGACAGGGGGTTAGCACAGATACGCAGTATTTT | CASRIRQGVSTDTQYF
. | few | TRBJ2-7 | TRBV7-2 | TGTGCCAGCAGCTTTGGATACGACGAGCAGTACTTC | CASSFGYDEQYF
. | . | TRBJ2-7 | TRBV7-2 | TGTGCCAGCAGCTTAGGGGCTGGCCGGGTGGAGCAGTACTTC | CASSLGAGRVEQYF
. | . | TRBJ2-5 | TRBV27 | TGTGCCAGCAGTCAATCCCTGGGGGCGGAGACCCAGTACTTC | CASSQSLGAETQYF
. | few | TRBJ2-1 | TRBV2 | TGTGCCTCGGGACCTGGGAACAATGAGCAGTTCTTC | CASGPGNNEQFF
. | many | TRBJ2-1 | TRBV11-2 | TGTGCCAGCAGCTTAGGCATAGGGGGATATGAGCAGTTCTTC | CASSLGIGGYEQFF
. | . | TRBJ1-5 | TRBV19 | TGTGCCAGTAGTATACCTGGCAGGGCGAATCAGCCCCAGCATTTT | CASSIPGRANQPQHF
. | few | TRBJ2-1 | TRBV5-1 | TGCGCCAGCAGCTTGGGCACAGGTACGACCTACAATGAGCAGTTCTTC | CASSLGTGTTYNEQFF
. | . | TRBJ2-3 | TRBV11-2 | TGTGCCAGCAGCGAGAAGGCTTTCACAGATACGCAGTATTTT | CASSEKAFTDTQYF
TRBD1 | . | TRBJ2-7 | TRBV18 | TGTGCCAGCTCACCAGCGGACAGGGAGTCCGAGCAGTACTTC | CASSPADRESEQYF
. | . | TRBJ2-7 | TRBV7-2 | TGTGCCAGCACACACAAGGACGCTGCGAATTCCTACGAGCAGTACTTC | CASTHKDAANSYEQYF
. | . | TRBJ2-2 | TRBV25-1 | TGTGCCAGCAGTGACCCCTGGGGGGGCGATACCGGGGAGCTGTTTTTT | CASSDPWGGDTGELFF
. | . | TRBJ2-1 | TRBV6-6 | TGTGCCAGCAGCCCCGGTTGGGCGGACTACAATGAGCAGTTCTTC | CASSPGWADYNEQFF
. | . | TRBJ2-5 | TRBV7-6 | TGTGCCAGCAGCTTAGAGGGGGCTCGGGGGGAGACCCAGTACTTC | CASSLEGARGETQYF
TRBD1 | . | TRBJ2-3 | TRBV2 | TGTGCCAGCAGAAGGGGGCAAGATACGCAGTATTTT | CASRRGQDTQYF
TRBD1 | . | TRBJ2-7 | TRBV4-1 | TGCGCCAGCAGCCAAACATGGGACAGGTCAACCTACGAGCAGTACTTC | CASSQTWDRSTYEQYF
. | few | TRBJ2-1 | TRBV4-1 | TGCGCCAGCAGCCAAGATCTGAGAGACCCCTACAATGAGCAGTTCTTC | CASSQDLRDPYNEQFF
TRBD2 | . | TRBJ2-7 | TRBV7-8 | TGTGCCAGCAGCTTAGTTAGCGGGAGCTCCTACGAGCAGTACTTC | CASSLVSGSSYEQYF
TRBD2 | . | TRBJ2-3 | TRBV28 | TGTGCCAGCAGTTTTGCTAGCGGTAGCACAGATACGCAGTATTTT | CASSFASGSTDTQYF
. | . | TRBJ2-3 | TRBV5-1 | TGCGCCAGCAGCTTAGGGGCATCTAGCACAGATACGCAGTATTTT | CASSLGASSTDTQYF
. | . | TRBJ1-2 | TRBV19 | TGTGCCAGTAGGATGGCCGGGACAATTCCAGCAGACTATGGCTACACCTTC | CASRMAGTIPADYGYTF
TRBD2 | few | TRBJ2-5 | TRBV9 | TGTGCCAGCAGCGTAGTATCGGGGGGAGGTACCCAGTACTTC | CASSVVSGGGTQYF
. | . | TRBJ2-3 | TRBV5-1 | TGCGCCAGCAGCCCCCGACTATCCGGAGATACGCAGTATTTT | CASSPRLSGDTQYF
. | . | TRBJ1-1 | TRBV9 | TGTGCCAGCAGCGTAGACAGTACATTCCCTGAAGCTTTCTTT | CASSVDSTFPEAFF
TRBD1 | few | TRBJ1-2 | TRBV5-1 | TGCGCCAGCAGCTTGGGTGACAGGGATAACTATGGCTACACCTTC | CASSLGDRDNYGYTF
TRBD2 | . | TRBJ2-3 | TRBV7-2 | TGTGCCAGCAGCCGGAGGACTAGCGGGAGCCCCCCAGATACGCAGTATTTT | CASSRRTSGSPPDTQYF
TRBD1 | . | TRBJ2-7 | TRBV28 | TGTGCCAGCAGATCGGCGGGACAGGGAAAATACGAGCAGTACTTC | CASRSAGQGKYEQYF
TRBD1 | few | TRBJ2-7 | TRBV5-1 | TGCGCCAGCAGCTCCGGGACAGGGGGGATCGAGCAGTACTTC | CASSSGTGGIEQYF
. | . | TRBJ2-1 | TRBV7-8 | TGTGCCAGCAGCTTAGGTGCGAGGGTTGGTGAGCAGTTCTTC | CASSLGARVGEQFF